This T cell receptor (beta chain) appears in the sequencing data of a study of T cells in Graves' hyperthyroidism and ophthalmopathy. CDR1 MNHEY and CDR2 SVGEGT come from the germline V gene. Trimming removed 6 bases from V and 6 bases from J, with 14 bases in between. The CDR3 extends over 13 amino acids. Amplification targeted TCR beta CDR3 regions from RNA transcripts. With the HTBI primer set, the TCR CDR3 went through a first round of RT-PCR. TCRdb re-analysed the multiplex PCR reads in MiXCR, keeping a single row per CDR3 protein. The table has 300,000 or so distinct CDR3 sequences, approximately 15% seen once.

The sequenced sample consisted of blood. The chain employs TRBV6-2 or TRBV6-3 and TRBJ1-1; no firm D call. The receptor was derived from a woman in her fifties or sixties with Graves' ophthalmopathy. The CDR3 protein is CASRWAGGPEAFF. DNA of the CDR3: TGTGCCAGCAGATGGGCAGGCGGGCCTGAAGCTTTCTTT.